This T cell receptor (beta chain) was obtained from a study of cytomegalovirus exposure and HLA in healthy donors. Study as a whole: The approximately 120 validation repertoires, a later analysis reported, used the same platform as the 700 or so repertoires from the first cohort. Study outcomes and limitations: The listing of approximately 160 TCR beta chains classed them as cytomegalovirus-associated. Published work reported that the classifier diagnosed cytomegalovirus status with high specificity and sensitivity.

Details on this clone: Its antigen is currently unknown.

J gave up 2 bases and V 2 bases, and 7 bases lay outside the gene matches. CDR1 is SGHRS and CDR2 is YFSETQ in the germline V gene. The CDR3 is 17 residues long. Produced via immunoSEQ multiplex PCR; TCRdb's table is partial and in-frame only. The sample carries 150,000 to 200,000 clones, more than 75% recorded once. Sequenced: PBMCs. The chain has TRBV5-1 and TRBJ2-5; 12 bases agree with TRBD2. The receptor was isolated from a woman aged 18-29 years in good health and CMV-seronegative. The CDR3 here is CASSFTTSGRGQETQYF. The CDR3 bases are TGCGCCAGCAGCTTCACGACTAGCGGGAGAGGTCAAGAGACCCAGTACTTC.